The TCR beta chain described here comes from a study of PD-L1 blockade in urothelial cancer. Study-wide context: Before enrollment, 0 to 3 chemotherapy regimens had been given to patients. Blood analysis took place 3 weeks (second dose) and 6 weeks after treatment start. Whole-study results and caveats: Tumor-associated clones in blood expanded more at 3 weeks in durable-benefit patients.

Time point denoted: pretreatment peripheral blood. Spiking of synthetic TCR analog templates was performed in each PCR. TCRdb's table, derived via immunoSEQ multiplex PCR, lists solely in-frame clones and lacks some. This table holds 130,000 or so clones, around 85% found once. Notes on this clone: Its antigen is not known.

CDR3 length: 14 residues. Germline CDR1 SEHNR, CDR2 FQNEAQ (reference sequence). Trimming pared 8 bases from V and 4 bases from J, leaving 14 bases between. The clonotype was recovered from a man between 45 and 60 years old with urothelial cancer. Sequencing used PBMCs, obtained around atezolizumab (anti-PD-L1) treatment. The rearrangement uses TRBV7-9 and TRBJ2-2; no definite D call. The CDR3 loop is CASGSPTSTGELFF. The CDR3, as DNA: TGTGCCAGCGGCTCACCCACGAGCACCGGGGAGCTGTTTTTT.